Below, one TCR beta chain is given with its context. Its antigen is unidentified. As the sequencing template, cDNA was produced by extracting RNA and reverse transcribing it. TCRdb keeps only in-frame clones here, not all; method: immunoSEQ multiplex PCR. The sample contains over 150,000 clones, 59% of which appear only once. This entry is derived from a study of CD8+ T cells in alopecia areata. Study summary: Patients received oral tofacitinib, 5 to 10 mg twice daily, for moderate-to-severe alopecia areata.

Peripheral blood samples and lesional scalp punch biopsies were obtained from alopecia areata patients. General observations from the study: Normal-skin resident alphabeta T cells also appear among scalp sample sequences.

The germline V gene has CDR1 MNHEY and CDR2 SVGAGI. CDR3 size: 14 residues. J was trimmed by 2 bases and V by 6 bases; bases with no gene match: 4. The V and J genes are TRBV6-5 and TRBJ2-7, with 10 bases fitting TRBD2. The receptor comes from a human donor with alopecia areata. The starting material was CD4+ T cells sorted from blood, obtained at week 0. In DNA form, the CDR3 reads TGTGCCAGCAGGGGAGCGGGGGGGCCCTACGAGCAGTACTTC. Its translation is CASRGAGGPYEQYF.